The next 26 T cell receptor beta chains were all read from a single sample in a study of OX40 agonist ivuxolimab in advanced cancers. The method was immunoSEQ multiplex PCR; TCRdb's version includes in-frame clones alone and lacks a portion of them. The sample has fewer than 80,000 clones, around 90% seen once. The sequencing here drew on CD4+ or CD8+ T cells sorted from blood, taken in a trial of the OX40 agonist ivuxolimab. These receptors were taken from an adult with an advanced solid tumor such as melanoma, head and neck, liver or kidney cancer.

This chain joins TRBV27 and TRBJ1-4, with a possible D match to TRBD1 (5 bases). The CDR3 extends over 15 amino acids. The V and J ends lost 6 bases and 1 base respectively, with 12 bases between them. Germline V lookup: CDR1 MNHEY, CDR2 SMNVEV (reference sequence). CDR3 sequence reads: CASRPGLQTNEKLFF. The DNA for the CDR3 is TGTGCCAGCAGGCCAGGGCTCCAAACTAATGAAAAACTGTTTTTT.

The DNA for the CDR3 is TGCGCCAGCAGCCAAGAAGGCGGGATGAACACCGGGGAGCTGTTTTTT. It codes for CASSQEGGMNTGELFF. The genes are TRBV4-1 and TRBJ2-2; maybe TRBD2 (6 bases). CDR3 length: 16 amino acids. V was cut by 0 bases and J by 1 base, with 9 bases left in between. CDR1 and CDR2 (germline): MGHRA, YSYEKL.

J is TRBJ2-1 and V is TRBV19, with D uncertain. This CDR3 has 13 amino acids. V dropped 5 bases and J dropped 10 bases, with 15 bases sitting between them. The germline V gene has CDR1 LNHDA and CDR2 SQIVND (reference sequence). The chain's CDR3 is CASSAARGREQFF. CDR3 bases: TGTGCCAGTAGTGCCGCCCGAGGAAGGGAGCAGTTCTTC.

The chain has TRBV28 and TRBJ2-5; possible D gene TRBD2, 5 bases. The CDR3 totals 15 residues. Trimming stripped 6 bases from V and 7 bases from J, with 21 bases between. The germline gives CDR1 MDHEN, CDR2 SYDVKM. DNA of the CDR3: TGTGCCAGCAGCCTAGGGAGTGATATAAGAGGGACCCAGTACTTC. Protein: CASSLGSDIRGTQYF.

This clone was observed a handful of times. The chain recombines TRBV7-9 with TRBJ1-5; tentatively, D is TRBD1 (5 bases). V lost 4 bases to trimming and J lost 2 bases, with 9 bases between them. Looked up from germline, CDR1 is SEHNR and CDR2 is FQNEAQ (reference sequence). The CDR3 runs 14 residues. The CDR3 coding sequence is TGTGCCAGCAGCTCAGGAGGGGGCAATCAGCCCCAGCATTTT. This codes for CASSSGGGNQPQHF.

This CDR3 reads CASGGGNQPQHF. The CDR3 DNA reads as TGTGCCAGCGGTGGGGGAAATCAGCCCCAGCATTTT. The V gene is TRBV6-1, the J gene TRBJ1-5; possibly TRBD1 for D (5 bases). This CDR3 comprises 12 residues. The V end was cut by 8 bases, the J end by 4 bases, with 9 bases between. Germline CDR1 reads MNHNS; CDR2 reads SASEGT.

The chain is built from TRBV5-1 and TRBJ2-1; 8 bases agree with TRBD2. The germline V gene has CDR1 SGHRS and CDR2 YFSETQ. V shed 2 bases and J 9 bases; nucleotides not matched to a gene: 10. This CDR3 region has 15 residues. CDR3 DNA sequence: TGCGCCAGCAGCTTCATTGCGGGGGGCTTAGGTGAGCAGTTCTTC. Its translation is CASSFIAGGLGEQFF.

J is TRBJ1-4 and V is TRBV19; tentatively, D is TRBD1 (6 bases). V shed 7 bases and J shed 0 bases, with 12 bases lying between them. The CDR3 is 15 amino acids. CDR1 and CDR2 from the germline V gene are LNHDA and SQIVND (reference sequence). The DNA for the CDR3 is TGTGCCAGTACGGACAGTGGAGCAACTAATGAAAAACTGTTTTTT. As protein: CASTDSGATNEKLFF. Full variable domain (outside the CDR3, taken from reference TRBV19 and TRBJ1-4): DGGITQSPKYLFRKEGQNVTLSCEQNLNHDAMYWYRQDPGQGLRLIYYSQIVNDFQKGDIAEGYSVSREKKESFPLTVTSAQKNPTAFYLCASTDSGATNEKLFFGSGTQLSVL.

The chain employs TRBV10-3 and TRBJ2-3; D unclear. Deletions cut 3 bases from V and 1 base from J, with 14 bases between. Germline CDR1 reads ENHRY; CDR2 reads SYGVKD. This CDR3 contains 16 residues. CDR3 sequence reads: CAISERTTSGTDTQYF. CDR3 nucleotides: TGTGCCATCAGTGAACGCACAACCAGTGGCACAGATACGCAGTATTTT.

This clone was observed a single time. This rearrangement joins TRBV7-2 to TRBJ1-1; 7 nucleotides line up with TRBD1. The CDR3 is 16 residues long. Per germline, CDR1 SGHTA and CDR2 FQGNSA. V lost 5 bases and J lost 2; bases outside the gene matches: 11. CDR3 nucleotide sequence: TGTGCCAGCAGCCGCCTAGGGACAGCAACCAACACTGAAGCTTTCTTT. Translated: CASSRLGTATNTEAFF.

The rearrangement joins TRBV11-3 to TRBJ2-7; TRBD1 is a possible D gene (6 bases). Germline CDR1 reads SGHNT; CDR2 reads YENEEA. Between the trimmed V and J ends, which lost 1 base and 5 bases, there was a span of 12 bases. The CDR3 is 14 amino acids. The CDR3 sequence: CASSLAPGVDEQYF. DNA of the CDR3: TGTGCCAGCAGCTTAGCCCCAGGGGTTGACGAGCAGTACTTC.

This clone is a singleton in its sample. The V gene is TRBV18, the J gene TRBJ2-1, with a weak D call TRBD2 (5 bases). The germline V gene encodes CDR1 KGHSH and CDR2 LQKENI. Trimming stripped 3 bases from V and 8 bases from J, with 8 bases between. The CDR3 extends over 12 amino acids. The CDR3 reads CASSPPEDEQFF. The CDR3 nucleotides are TGTGCCAGCTCACCCCCGGAGGATGAGCAGTTCTTC.

The chain carries TRBV28 and TRBJ1-5, with no clear D. This CDR3 is built from 14 residues. From germline, CDR1 is MDHEN and CDR2 SYDVKM. Trimming removed 1 base at V and 4 bases at J, with 8 bases between. The CDR3 here is CASSLLVENQPQHF. CDR3 DNA: TGTGCCAGCAGTTTATTGGTAGAAAATCAGCCCCAGCATTTT.

This chain connects TRBV30 to TRBJ2-1; possibly TRBD2 for D (5 bases). V was clipped by 1 base and J by 7 bases, with 20 bases between them. The CDR3 sequence is 16 residues long. CDR1 is GTSNPN, CDR2 SVGIG, per germline (reference sequence). The CDR3 DNA is TGTGCCTGGAGTGACGCCCCTACTAGTTTGAGGAATGAGCAGTTCTTC. As protein: CAWSDAPTSLRNEQFF.

The rearrangement uses TRBV7-2 and TRBJ2-1; D is ambiguous. CDR1 and CDR2 (germline): SGHTA, FQGNSA. Trimming stripped 4 bases from V and 8 bases from J, with 18 bases between. The CDR3 has 15 residues. Written as DNA, the CDR3 is TGTGCCAGCAGCTCCCGAAGGCCGAATGGCGATGAGCAGTTCTTC. Translating gives CASSSRRPNGDEQFF.

The V call is TRBV27, the J call TRBJ1-4, with 8 bases identical to TRBD1. V was clipped by 4 bases and J by 4 bases; unmatched bases: 8. This CDR3 has 16 amino acids. Germline CDR1 reads MNHEY; CDR2 reads SMNVEV (reference sequence). The CDR3 coding sequence is TGTGCCAGCAGTTCGTACCGGACAGGGAGTAATGAAAAACTGTTTTTT. Translating gives CASSSYRTGSNEKLFF.

The chain uses TRBV4-2 and TRBJ2-3; 8 bases match TRBD1. J lost 13 bases, V lost 4 bases, and 4 bases had no gene match. The CDR3 is 11 residues long. CDR1 LGHNA and CDR2 YNFKEQ come from the germline V gene. The CDR3 nucleotides are TGTGCCAGCAGCCCGGACAGGGTTAAGTATTTT. Translating it yields CASSPDRVKYF.

This rearrangement joins TRBV5-1 to TRBJ1-2, with a possible D match to TRBD1 (5 bases). V was trimmed by 4 bases and J by 4 bases, leaving 17 bases between them. CDR3 length equals 15 residues. Germline loops: CDR1 SGHRS, CDR2 YFSETQ. CDR3 residues: CASSPRTARGYGYTF. The CDR3 nucleotides read TGCGCCAGCAGCCCAAGGACGGCGAGGGGCTATGGCTACACCTTC.

V usage is TRBV14 and J usage is TRBJ2-7, with 7 bases aligning to TRBD1. Germline V gene sequence: CDR1 SGHDN, CDR2 FVKESK. J was trimmed by 2 bases and V by 6 bases; bases with no gene match: 7. The CDR3 has 14 residues. The CDR3 bases are TGTGCCAGCAGTAATAGACAGGGACCCTACGAGCAGTACTTC. It translates to CASSNRQGPYEQYF.

The rearrangement links TRBV28 to TRBJ1-1; D gene uncertain. Germline CDR1 and CDR2: MDHEN and SYDVKM. With 2 bases removed from V and 0 bases from J, the gap between germline ends came to 13 bases. The CDR3 is 16 amino acids. CDR3 amino acids: CASSLVKGTMNTEAFF. CDR3 DNA: TGTGCCAGCAGTTTAGTCAAGGGAACCATGAACACTGAAGCTTTCTTT.

The V and J genes are TRBV7-9 and TRBJ1-3; weak D call: TRBD1 (5 bases). Germline CDR1 SEHNR, CDR2 FQNEAQ (reference sequence). V dropped 2 bases and J dropped 6 bases, with 14 bases sitting between them. There are 15 residues in the CDR3. The CDR3 spells CASSLWAGYENTIYF. As DNA, the CDR3 is TGTGCCAGCAGCTTATGGGCAGGGTACGAAAACACCATATATTTT.

The rearrangement joins TRBV6-5 to TRBJ2-5; D remains ambiguous. CDR1 is MNHEY, CDR2 SVGAGI, per germline. The CDR3 is 12 amino acids. V lost 6 bases, J lost 2 bases, and 7 bases lay in between. The CDR3 DNA sequence: TGTGCCAGCAGGACTTCTCAAGAGACCCAGTACTTC. Translation: CASRTSQETQYF.

The chain recombines TRBV7-2 with TRBJ2-1; a possible D gene is TRBD2 (6 bases). Per germline, CDR1 SGHTA and CDR2 FQGNSA. Trimming removed 7 bases at V and 6 bases at J, with 19 bases between. The CDR3 loop spans 15 amino acids. The CDR3 nucleotides read TGTGCCAGCATTTACTCGCTGGCGGGATTCAATGAGCAGTTCTTC. Translating it yields CASIYSLAGFNEQFF.

This clone was recorded only once. The chain has TRBV5-6 and TRBJ2-5; 13 nucleotides align to TRBD2. Near its end, the DNA agrees better with TRBJ2-7, so the J call may be wrong. The length of the CDR3 is 15 residues. CDR1 is SGHDT, CDR2 YYEEEE, per germline. This chain's CDR3 is CASSLGLAGGYEQYF. For the CDR3, the DNA is TGTGCCAGCAGCTTGGGACTAGCGGGAGGCTACGAGCAGTACTTC.

The chain has TRBV18 and TRBJ2-7; 8 positions match TRBD1. V shed 3 bases, J shed 4 bases, and the junction held 8 bases outside the gene matches. The CDR3 spans 15 residues. CDR1 and CDR2 (germline): KGHSH, LQKENI. This chain's CDR3 is CASSPGTGGKYEQYF. The CDR3 coding sequence is TGTGCCAGCTCACCGGGGACAGGAGGAAAATACGAGCAGTACTTC.

The chain combines TRBV25-1 with TRBJ1-2; D may be TRBD1 (6 bases). The CDR3 loop spans 15 amino acids. V was cut by 1 base and J by 2 bases, with 11 bases left in between. Germline-derived CDR1 and CDR2 are MGHDK and SYGVNS. CDR3 DNA: TGTGCCAGCAGTGAATTAGGGGGGCTGAACTATGGCTACACCTTC. This gives the protein CASSELGGLNYGYTF.